This T cell receptor beta chain was recovered during a study of T-cell reconstitution after alpha-beta-depleted transplantation in children (dated by TCRdb to about 2016). The study in broad terms: T-cell immune reconstitution after TCRalphabeta/CD19-depleted allogeneic hematopoietic cell transplantation in children was quantitatively tracked in the study by means of TCR repertoire profiling. Points the paper makes about the study in general: The apparently early recovery of alphabetaT-cell counts about two months after transplant reportedly depended on only several hundred rapidly expanded clones that came from non-depleted graft cells. The high TCRbeta diversity at day 60 in some patients was ascribed to recipient T cells and intrathymic progenitors that had survived conditioning. Over the following months the frequencies of hyperexpanded clones went down, and after one year T-cell counts and TCRbeta diversity were mostly credited to newly produced T cells.

What this sample's treatment or condition label stands for: allogeneic hematopoietic cell transplantation with graft depleted of TCRalphabeta T cells and CD19 B cells. TCRalphabeta/CD19-depleted allogeneic hematopoietic cell grafts were given to the transplant recipients, all of whom were children. The library was prepared using PCR. Data came from an Illumina HiSeq 2500. To normalize quantification of the TCRbeta repertoire, the TCR libraries were built with molecular barcoding that relied on unique molecular identifiers. TCRdb itself trimmed the public reads at Q25 with fastp, ran MiXCR and retained productive beta chains. Duplicate CDR3 protein sequences are folded into a single record with the most common DNA and genes. This sample is represented by hundreds of thousands of distinct CDR3 sequences; 10% to 15% of them were singletons. Of the sample, 2.2% is held by the ten largest clones. This clonotype was found a few times. Its antigen has not been determined. Base-call qualities are not available, and no considerably larger clone is one nucleotide away.

Sequences were derived from PBMCs, mostly from graft donor cells, sampled 360 days after TCRalphabeta/CD19-depleted stem cell transplant. This clonotype was obtained from a male patient younger than 18 who had a stem cell transplant for acute myeloid leukemia, so the T cells may come from the graft donor.

The DNA is as follows: TGTGCCAGCGGTGGCAGGGGATCTTACGAGCAGTACTTC. Its product reads: CASGGRGSYEQYF. The sequence links TRBV27 to TRBJ2-7; the D segment could be TRBD1, given 6 matching bases. The trim is 8 bases for V and 4 bases for J, with a gap of 15 bases between the germline ends. CDR1 and CDR2 are drawn from the germline V gene (reference sequence): MNHEY, SMNVEV. The CDR3 numbers 13 residues from cysteine through phenylalanine. The retained sequence is limited to the CDR3, 39 bases, with the frame set at the first base.